One and the same sample provided the 10 T cell receptor beta chains below, sequenced in a study of blood T cells in healthy people across ages. Sample-barcoded 5' priming and a J-beta primer mix drove a second PCR of roughly 7 to 11 cycles. TCRdb re-derived calls from the 5' RACE reads in MiXCR, one entry per CDR3 protein. Among some 1.6 million distinct CDR3 sequences listed, 30% to 35% were seen once. The sample consisted of blood. The receptors were sampled from a woman aged 25 to 45 in good health.

This clonotype was detected a few times. This chain uses TRBV7-2 with TRBJ2-3; unclear D gene. This CDR3 is 13 amino acids long. CDR1 is SGHTA, CDR2 FQGNSA, per germline. With 4 bases removed from V and 6 bases from J, the gap between germline ends came to 11 bases. Here the CDR3 DNA reads TGTGCCAGCAGCTGGACGGTGCCGGATACGCAGTATTTT. Its protein is CASSWTVPDTQYF.

V usage is TRBV6-1 and J usage is TRBJ1-5; 12 positions match TRBD1. Per the germline V gene, CDR1 is MNHNS and CDR2 is SASEGT. After removal of 8 bases from V and 5 bases from J, the junction contained 10 bases not matched to a gene. This CDR3 has 16 residues. The CDR3 coding sequence is TGTGCCAGCGCCGGGACAGGGGGCCGCCTACATCAGCCCCAGCATTTT. Translated: CASAGTGGRLHQPQHF.

This chain connects TRBV10-3 to TRBJ2-2; weak D call: TRBD2 (5 bases). The CDR3 covers 13 residues. Trimming removed 8 bases from V and 0 bases from J, with 7 bases in between. The germline V gene has CDR1 ENHRY and CDR2 SYGVKD. CDR3: CAIARANTGELFF. CDR3 DNA sequence: TGTGCCATCGCGAGGGCGAACACCGGGGAGCTGTTTTTT.

In the case of this clonotype: This may come from a read error, since a much larger clone is one base off. The chain joins TRBV20-1 to TRBJ2-7; D is possibly TRBD2 (5 bases). The CDR3 is made up of 13 amino acids. Germline V gene sequence: CDR1 DFQATT, CDR2 SNEGSKA (reference sequence). V shed 0 bases and J shed 3 bases, with 9 bases lying between them. Here the CDR3 DNA reads TGCAGTGCTAGAGAGGGGAGTCGCTACGAGCAGTACTTC. Translation gives CSAREGSRYEQYF.

This clonotype was counted ten times or more. V is TRBV20-1 and J is TRBJ2-1; 7 bases map to TRBD2. Losses at the gene ends were 5 bases for V and 5 bases for J; bases not matched to a gene: 6. CDR3 size: 13 residues. Per germline, CDR1 DFQATT and CDR2 SNEGSKA (reference sequence). CDR3 amino acids: CSAQRGVDNEQFF. The DNA for the CDR3 is TGCAGTGCTCAGCGGGGAGTGGACAATGAGCAGTTCTTC.

As for this clonotype: The junction departs from germline at one end; a sequencing error may be responsible. The rearrangement links TRBV5-1 to TRBJ1-5; D is possibly TRBD1 (5 bases). This CDR3 contains 15 residues. The germline CDR1 and CDR2 sequences are SGHRS and YFSETQ. The CDR3 region has the DNA TGCGCCAGCAGCCTTTCTACAGGTAGCACTCAGCCCCAGCATTTT. It yields the protein CASSLSTGSTQPQHF.

As to this clonotype: A junction boundary mismatches the germline segment, possibly from a read error. The V and J genes are TRBV12-3 or TRBV12-4 and TRBJ2-7; D possibly corresponds to TRBD2 (7 bases). This CDR3 has 15 residues. CDR3 loop: CASRGARGPSYERYF. CDR3 bases: TGTGCCAGCAGGGGAGCGCGGGGGCCGTCCTACGAGCGGTACTTC.

This clonotype was recorded at least ten times. J is TRBJ2-7 and V is TRBV29-1; 8 nucleotides agree with TRBD2. Germline trimming cut 6 bases from V and 2 bases from J; bases unmatched to any gene: 9. Germline loops: CDR1 SQVTM, CDR2 ANQGSEA. The CDR3 extends over 14 amino acids. The CDR3 DNA reads TGCAGCGTGGGGACGGGACTAGGGGCCTACGAGCAGTACTTC. It encodes CSVGTGLGAYEQYF.

The chain recombines TRBV20-1 with TRBJ2-7, with 8 positions matching TRBD1. This CDR3 is built from 13 residues. Germline CDR1 and CDR2: DFQATT and SNEGSKA (reference sequence). CDR3 nucleotides: TGCAGCTTCCAGGGGGCGGTGTCCTACGAGCAGTACTTC. Translated: CSFQGAVSYEQYF.

The chain is built from TRBV5-1 and TRBJ2-5, with 14 bases identical to TRBD2. V dropped 3 bases and J dropped 4; count of bases not matched to a gene: 2. CDR3 size: 15 residues. CDR1 SGHRS and CDR2 YFSETQ come from the germline V gene. The CDR3 protein is CASSWGTSGGETQYF. In nucleotides, the CDR3 is TGCGCCAGCAGCTGGGGGACTAGCGGGGGAGAGACCCAGTACTTC.